A selection of T cell receptor beta chains follows, all from one sample in a study of T cells in Graves' hyperthyroidism and ophthalmopathy. Each CDR3 protein gets one entry after TCRdb re-called the multiplex PCR reads with MiXCR. The table includes a few hundred thousand distinct CDR3 sequences, 15% to 19% detected once. The sequenced sample consisted of blood. Receptor source: a woman aged 25 to 39 with Graves' hyperthyroidism. Both conserved end residues are part of each CDR3. D genes are given only for firm matches.

>NA|TRBV7-2|TRBJ1-1
CASSLGARVEAFF
>NA|TRBV18|TRBJ1-1
CASSPPPRTEAFF
>NA|TRBV11-2|TRBJ1-6
CASSFSSYNSPLHF
>TRBD2|TRBV11-3|TRBJ2-1
CASSFGTSGMGNEQFF
>TRBD1|TRBV11-2|TRBJ1-5
CASSIGTGVHQPQHF
>NA|TRBV27|TRBJ2-1
CASSLSFQPNNEQFF
>TRBD1|TRBV10-3|TRBJ2-3
CAIKDRGQGTDTQYF
>TRBD1|TRBV20-1|TRBJ1-2
CSARDTGQGNYGYTF
>TRBD2|TRBV6-2/TRBV6-3|TRBJ2-7
CASLAGAYEQYF
>TRBD2|TRBV7-9|TRBJ2-3
CASSLSGSPDTQYF
>TRBD1|TRBV2|TRBJ1-2
CASRVNRGSDGYTF
>TRBD2|TRBV4-3|TRBJ2-1
CASSWGTSLRYNEQFF
>NA|TRBV6-5|TRBJ2-4
CASSYMLGLSGPKAKNIQYF
>NA|TRBV14|TRBJ1-1
CASSQGPREIEAFF
>NA|TRBV7-2|TRBJ2-3
CASSLARDSDTQYF
>NA|TRBV5-1|TRBJ1-1
CASRVWQGVGNTEAFF
>NA|TRBV11-2|TRBJ2-1
CASSLVGAHEQFF
>NA|TRBV14|TRBJ1-6
CASSHGAYNSPLHF
>NA|TRBV27|TRBJ2-2
CASTGNTGELFF
>NA|TRBV5-1|TRBJ2-1
CASSLGETGYNEQFF
>NA|TRBV27|TRBJ1-2
CASSLSRDTTGYTF
>NA|TRBV28|TRBJ2-1
CASSAPTLPYNEQFF
>NA|TRBV5-4|TRBJ2-5
CASSSGRRMFQETQYF
>NA|TRBV6-2/TRBV6-3|TRBJ1-5
CASRLPGHNQPQHF
>NA|TRBV30|TRBJ1-6
CAWTSLRGGGLLNSPLHF
>NA|TRBV5-1|TRBJ1-2
CASSLTLTRGGYGYTF
>NA|TRBV3-1|TRBJ2-1
CASSQRTLIEQFF
>NA|TRBV12-3/TRBV12-4|TRBJ1-1
CASSYRAGEAFF
>TRBD1|TRBV20-1|TRBJ1-1
CSADIGTGGFITGNTEAFF
>NA|TRBV30|TRBJ1-2
CAWGGRGRSYGYTF
>NA|TRBV6-1|TRBJ1-1
CASIRDNTEAFF
>TRBD1|TRBV7-2|TRBJ1-2
CASSPTLGQDYGYTF
>NA|TRBV28|TRBJ1-2
CASSLDRRHGGYTF
>NA|TRBV20-1|TRBJ1-2
CSVSRSYGYTF
>TRBD1|TRBV10-1|TRBJ2-5
CANTGGLQETQYF
>NA|TRBV6-6|TRBJ2-3
CASSYATIRDTQYF
>NA|TRBV12-3/TRBV12-4|TRBJ2-1
CASSLSRSNSTPDSLYNEQFF
>NA|TRBV20-1|TRBJ1-4
CSARDHGRSNEKLFF
>TRBD1|TRBV9|TRBJ2-1
CASSVAPPGQLAYNEQFF
>TRBD2|TRBV9|TRBJ2-7
CASSPSGGRARDDEQYF
>NA|TRBV5-1|TRBJ2-5
CASSRNRELQETQYF
>NA|TRBV7-2|TRBJ2-3
CASSLIGLITDTQYF
>TRBD1|TRBV27|TRBJ1-5
CASSSLTGTGQPQHF
>TRBD1|TRBV20-1|TRBJ2-4
CSASPQGFLAKNIQYF
>TRBD2|TRBV28|TRBJ2-5
CASSRSGLRQETQYF
>NA|TRBV6-6|TRBJ1-3
CASSYLGEEIGSGNTIYF
>TRBD2|TRBV7-2|TRBJ2-3
CASSLGLAGAGTDTQYF
>NA|TRBV18|TRBJ2-3
CASSPPLGTDTQYF
>TRBD1|TRBV12-3/TRBV12-4|TRBJ2-7
CASTPTGTYEQYF
>TRBD2|TRBV30|TRBJ2-2
CAWSTITGLAGGPNTGELFF
>NA|TRBV29-1|TRBJ1-5
CSVLTGSSNQPQHF
>TRBD2|TRBV5-1|TRBJ2-7
CASSFLRGDYEQYF
>NA|TRBV29-1|TRBJ1-2
CSVFGYGYTF
>NA|TRBV19|TRBJ1-6
CASTPRESGPAGRSLHF